This TCR beta chain was recovered during a study of CD8+CD57+ T cells in acquired aplastic anemia. The wider study: Mean DNA quantity obtained from sorted CD4+ and CD8+ cells was approximately 3 ug. Broader study findings: Roughly 30 sequences, all CD8+ CDR3, were shared between patients and controls. Patients and controls had CD8+ Simpson's diversity values that were not significantly distinct.

Remarks on this clonotype: The antigen remains unidentified.

Investigators profiled TCR beta VDJ and CDR3 from genomic DNA template. TCRdb processed the reads anew with MiXCR; each CDR3 protein has one entry. The top ten clones hold about 50% of a sample with some 150,000 distinct CDR3 sequences, about 70% of them seen once. Sequenced patients had shown CD8+CD57+ cell expansion by flow cytometry. A severe acquired aplastic anemia diagnosis applied to all patients. CDR1 and CDR2 (germline): DFQATT, SNEGSKA (reference sequence). With 3 bases removed from V and 5 bases from J, the gap between germline ends came to 13 bases. This CDR3 has 13 amino acids. The TCR originated in a human donor with aplastic anemia. Sequencing was carried out using sorted CD4+, CD8+, or CD8+CD57+ T cells (not recorded which) from PBMCs. The chain joins TRBV20-1 to TRBJ2-5, with D perhaps TRBD1 (6 bases). Here the CDR3 DNA reads TGCAGTGCTAGTAAGGGGGAGTGGGAGACCCAGTACTTC. Protein product: CSASKGEWETQYF.